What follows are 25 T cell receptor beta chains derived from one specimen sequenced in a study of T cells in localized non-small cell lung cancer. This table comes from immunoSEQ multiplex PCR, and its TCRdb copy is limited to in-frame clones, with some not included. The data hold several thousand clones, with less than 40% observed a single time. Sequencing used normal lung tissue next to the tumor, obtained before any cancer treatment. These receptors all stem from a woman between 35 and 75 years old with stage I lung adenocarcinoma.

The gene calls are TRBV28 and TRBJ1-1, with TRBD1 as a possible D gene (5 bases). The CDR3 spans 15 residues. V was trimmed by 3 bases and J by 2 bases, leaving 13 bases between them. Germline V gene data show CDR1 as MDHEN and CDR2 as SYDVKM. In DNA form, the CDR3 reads TGTGCCAGCAGTTTTTTGGGGCGGGGAAACACTGAAGCTTTCTTT. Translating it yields CASSFLGRGNTEAFF.

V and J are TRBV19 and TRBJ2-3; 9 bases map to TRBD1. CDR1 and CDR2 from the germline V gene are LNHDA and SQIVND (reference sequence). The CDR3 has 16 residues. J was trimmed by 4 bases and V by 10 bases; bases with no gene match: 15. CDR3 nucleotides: TGTGCCACCCGCTCCGGGACAGGGTACGTCGCAGATACGCAGTATTTT. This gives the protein CATRSGTGYVADTQYF.

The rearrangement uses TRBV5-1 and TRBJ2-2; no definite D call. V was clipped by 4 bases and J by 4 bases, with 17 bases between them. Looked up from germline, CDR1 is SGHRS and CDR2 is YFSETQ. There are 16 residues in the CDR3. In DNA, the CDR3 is TGCGCCAGCAGCCTCAGAGAGCGTACCCGCACCGGGGAGCTGTTTTTT. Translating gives CASSLRERTRTGELFF.

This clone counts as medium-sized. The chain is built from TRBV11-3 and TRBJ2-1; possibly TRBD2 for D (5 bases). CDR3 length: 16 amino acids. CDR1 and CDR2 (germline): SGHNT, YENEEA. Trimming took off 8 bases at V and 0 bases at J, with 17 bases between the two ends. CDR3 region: CASLLLSGSSYNEQFF. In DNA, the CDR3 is TGTGCCAGCCTCCTTCTTTCGGGGAGCTCCTACAATGAGCAGTTCTTC.

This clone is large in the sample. For the CDR3, the DNA is TGTGCCAGCAACAGGGCAAGTGTTAGGACTGAAGCTTTCTTT. Its protein product is CASNRASVRTEAFF. V usage is TRBV28 and J usage is TRBJ1-1, with D possibly TRBD1 on 6 matching bases. The germline gives CDR1 MDHEN, CDR2 SYDVKM. The CDR3 loop spans 14 amino acids. V shed 7 bases and J shed 5 bases, with 17 bases lying between them.

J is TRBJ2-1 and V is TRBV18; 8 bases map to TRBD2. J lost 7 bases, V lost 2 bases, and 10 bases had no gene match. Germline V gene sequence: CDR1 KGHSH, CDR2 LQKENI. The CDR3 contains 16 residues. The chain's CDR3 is CASSPGQSGSGNEQFF. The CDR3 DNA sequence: TGTGCCAGCTCACCAGGCCAGAGCGGGAGTGGAAATGAGCAGTTCTTC.

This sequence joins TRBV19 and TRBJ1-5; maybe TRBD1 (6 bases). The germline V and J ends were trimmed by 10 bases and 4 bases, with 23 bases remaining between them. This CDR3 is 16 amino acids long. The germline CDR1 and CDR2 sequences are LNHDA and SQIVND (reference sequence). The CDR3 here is CATKPSTGLQNQPQHF. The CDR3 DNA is TGTGCCACCAAACCCAGTACAGGGCTTCAAAATCAGCCCCAGCATTTT.

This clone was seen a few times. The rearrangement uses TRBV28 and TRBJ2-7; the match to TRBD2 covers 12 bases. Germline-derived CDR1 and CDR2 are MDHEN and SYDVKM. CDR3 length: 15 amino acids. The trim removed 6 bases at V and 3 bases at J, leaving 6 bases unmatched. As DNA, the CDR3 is TGTGCCAGCAGGGGACTAGCGGGCTACCTCTACGAGCAGTACTTC. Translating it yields CASRGLAGYLYEQYF.

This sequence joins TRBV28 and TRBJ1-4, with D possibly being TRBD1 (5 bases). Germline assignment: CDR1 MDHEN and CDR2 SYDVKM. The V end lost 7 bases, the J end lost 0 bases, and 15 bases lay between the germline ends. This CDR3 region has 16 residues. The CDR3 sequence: CASKSFTGATNEKLFF. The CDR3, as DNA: TGTGCCAGCAAATCCTTCACGGGGGCAACTAATGAAAAACTGTTTTTT. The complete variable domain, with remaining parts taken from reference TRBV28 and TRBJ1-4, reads DVKVTQSSRYLVKRTGEKVFLECVQDMDHENMFWYRQDPGLGLRLIYFSYDVKMKEKGDIPEGYSVSREKKERFSLILESASTNQTSMYLCASKSFTGATNEKLFFGSGTQLSVL.

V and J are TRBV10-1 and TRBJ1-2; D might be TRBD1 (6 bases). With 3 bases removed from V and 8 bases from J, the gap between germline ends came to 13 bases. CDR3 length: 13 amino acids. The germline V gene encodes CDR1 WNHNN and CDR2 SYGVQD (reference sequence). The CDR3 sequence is CASSEGGSYGYTF. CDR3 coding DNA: TGCGCCAGCAGTGAAGGGGGGTCGTACGGCTACACCTTC.

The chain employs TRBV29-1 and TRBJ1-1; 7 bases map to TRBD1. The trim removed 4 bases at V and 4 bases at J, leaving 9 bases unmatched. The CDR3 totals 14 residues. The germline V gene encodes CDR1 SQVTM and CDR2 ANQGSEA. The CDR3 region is CSVVERGQGTEAFF. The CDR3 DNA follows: TGCAGCGTTGTGGAGAGGGGGCAGGGCACTGAAGCTTTCTTT.

The CDR3 sequence: CASRSGQGDYGYTF. Here the CDR3 DNA reads TGTGCCAGTAGAAGCGGACAGGGCGACTATGGCTACACCTTC. This chain joins TRBV9 and TRBJ1-2; 8 nucleotides align to TRBD1. V dropped 8 bases and J dropped 3; count of bases not matched to a gene: 9. From germline, CDR1 is SGDLS and CDR2 YYNGEE. The CDR3 is made up of 14 amino acids.

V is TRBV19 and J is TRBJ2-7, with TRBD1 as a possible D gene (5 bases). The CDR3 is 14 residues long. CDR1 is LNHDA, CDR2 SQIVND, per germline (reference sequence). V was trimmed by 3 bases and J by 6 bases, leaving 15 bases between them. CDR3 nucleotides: TGTGCCAGTAGTATTCTCGGTGGGGCGGCCGAGCAGTACTTC. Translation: CASSILGGAAEQYF.

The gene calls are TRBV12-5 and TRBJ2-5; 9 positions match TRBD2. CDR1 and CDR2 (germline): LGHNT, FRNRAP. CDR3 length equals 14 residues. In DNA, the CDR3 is TGTGCCAGCACGGGGACTAGCCGTTGGGAGACCCAGTACTTC. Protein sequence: CASTGTSRWETQYF.

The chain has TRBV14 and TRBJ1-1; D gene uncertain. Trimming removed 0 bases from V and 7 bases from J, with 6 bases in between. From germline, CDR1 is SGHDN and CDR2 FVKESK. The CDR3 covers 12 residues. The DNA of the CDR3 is TGTGCCAGCAGCCAAGATTCCCGTGAAGCTTTCTTT. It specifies CASSQDSREAFF. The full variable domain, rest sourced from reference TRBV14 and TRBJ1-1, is EAGVTQFPSHSVIEKGQTVTLRCDPISGHDNLYWYRRVMGKEIKFLLHFVKESKQDESGMPNNRFLAERTGGTYSTLKVQPAELEDSGVYFCASSQDSREAFFGQGTRLTVV.

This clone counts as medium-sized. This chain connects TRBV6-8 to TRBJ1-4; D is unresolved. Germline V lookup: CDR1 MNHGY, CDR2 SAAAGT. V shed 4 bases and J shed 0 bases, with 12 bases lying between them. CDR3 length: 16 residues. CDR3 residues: CASSFTPPATNEKLFF. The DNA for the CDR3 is TGTGCCAGCAGTTTCACCCCCCCGGCAACTAATGAAAAACTGTTTTTT.

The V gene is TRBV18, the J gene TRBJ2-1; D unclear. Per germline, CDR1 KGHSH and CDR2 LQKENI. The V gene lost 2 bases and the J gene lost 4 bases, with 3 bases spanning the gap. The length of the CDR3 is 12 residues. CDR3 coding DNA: TGTGCCAGCTCACCAGCGTACAATGAGCAGTTCTTC. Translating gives CASSPAYNEQFF.

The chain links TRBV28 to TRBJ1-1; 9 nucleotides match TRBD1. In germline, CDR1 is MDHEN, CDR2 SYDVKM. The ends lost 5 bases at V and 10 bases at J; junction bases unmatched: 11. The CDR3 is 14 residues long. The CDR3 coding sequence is TGTGCCAGCAGTCTAGGGGACAGGGTCAGGCGAGCTTTCTTT. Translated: CASSLGDRVRRAFF. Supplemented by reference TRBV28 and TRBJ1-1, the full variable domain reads DVKVTQSSRYLVKRTGEKVFLECVQDMDHENMFWYRQDPGLGLRLIYFSYDVKMKEKGDIPEGYSVSREKKERFSLILESASTNQTSMYLCASSLGDRVRRAFFGQGTRLTVV.

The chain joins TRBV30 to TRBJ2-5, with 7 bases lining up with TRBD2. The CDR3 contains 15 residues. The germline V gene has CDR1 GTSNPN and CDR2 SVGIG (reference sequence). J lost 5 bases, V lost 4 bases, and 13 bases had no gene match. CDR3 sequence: CAWISLGGSGETQYF. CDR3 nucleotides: TGTGCCTGGATTTCGTTGGGCGGGAGTGGGGAGACCCAGTACTTC.

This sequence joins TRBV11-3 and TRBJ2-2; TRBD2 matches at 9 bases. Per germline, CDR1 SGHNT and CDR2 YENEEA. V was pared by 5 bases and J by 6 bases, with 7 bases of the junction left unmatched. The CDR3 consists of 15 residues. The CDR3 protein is CASSALAGSPGELFF. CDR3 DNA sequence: TGTGCCAGCAGCGCCCTAGCGGGAAGCCCCGGGGAGCTGTTTTTT.

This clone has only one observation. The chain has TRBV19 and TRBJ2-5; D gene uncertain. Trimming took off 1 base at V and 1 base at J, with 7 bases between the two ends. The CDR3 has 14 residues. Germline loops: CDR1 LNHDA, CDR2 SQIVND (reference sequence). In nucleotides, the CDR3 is TGTGCCAGTAGTATAGCACCCCTCCAAGAGACCCAGTACTTC. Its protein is CASSIAPLQETQYF.

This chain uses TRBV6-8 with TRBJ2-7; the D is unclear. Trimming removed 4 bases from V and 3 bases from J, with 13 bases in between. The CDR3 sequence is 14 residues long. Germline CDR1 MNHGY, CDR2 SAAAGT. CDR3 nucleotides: TGTGCCAGCAGTTTAAAACCCCAAGGCTACGAGCAGTACTTC. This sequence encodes CASSLKPQGYEQYF.

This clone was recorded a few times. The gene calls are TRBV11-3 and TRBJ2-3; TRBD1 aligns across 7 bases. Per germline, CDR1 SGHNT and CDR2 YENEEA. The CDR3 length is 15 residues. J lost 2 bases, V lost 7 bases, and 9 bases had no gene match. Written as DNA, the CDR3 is TGTGCCAGCACAATGGGACAGTCCTTCACAGATACGCAGTATTTT. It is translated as CASTMGQSFTDTQYF.

The CDR3 is CASSTYRGNNEKLFF. In DNA, the CDR3 is TGTGCCAGCAGCACCTACAGGGGGAACAATGAAAAACTGTTTTTT. The chain links TRBV11-3 to TRBJ1-4; TRBD1 matches 8 bases. This CDR3 region has 15 residues. Germline CDR1 SGHNT, CDR2 YENEEA. V was pared by 5 bases and J by 5 bases, with 7 bases of the junction left unmatched.

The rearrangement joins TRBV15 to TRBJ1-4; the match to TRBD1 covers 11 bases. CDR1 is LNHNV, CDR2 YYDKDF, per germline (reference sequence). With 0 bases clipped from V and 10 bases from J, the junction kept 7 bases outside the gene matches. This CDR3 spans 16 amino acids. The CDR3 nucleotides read TGTGCCACCAGCAGAGAACGCGGGACAGGGGGGGGAAAACTGTTTTTT. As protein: CATSRERGTGGGKLFF. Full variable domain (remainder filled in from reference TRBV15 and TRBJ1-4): DAMVIQNPRYQVTQFGKPVTLSCSQTLNHNVMYWYQQKSSQAPKLLFHYYDKDFNNEADTPDNFQSRRPNTSFCFLDIRSPGLGDTAMYLCATSRERGTGGGKLFFGSGTQLSVL.